Listed here are 9 T cell receptor beta chains from one sample, sequenced in a study of blood T cell repertoires in COVID-19. Sequenced by immunoSEQ multiplex PCR; TCRdb stores in-frame clones only, minus some. The repertoire includes 200,000 to 250,000 clones, around four fifths of them detected once, and 5.2% sits in the top ten. Sequenced input: peripheral blood. The receptors were sampled from a woman in her 70s with COVID-19, enrolled during active disease.

V gene TRBV6-5 combines with J gene TRBJ1-5; 8 bases line up with TRBD1. The germline gives CDR1 MNHEY, CDR2 SVGAGI. The CDR3 has 15 residues. Trimming at V came to 2 bases and at J to 0 bases, leaving 0 bases not matched to a gene. This CDR3 is CASSYDRGSNQPQHF. CDR3 DNA sequence: TGTGCCAGCAGTTACGACAGGGGTAGCAATCAGCCCCAGCATTTT.

This chain connects TRBV6-6 to TRBJ1-2, with D perhaps matching TRBD1 (6 bases). V dropped 6 bases and J dropped 2 bases, with 13 bases sitting between them. The CDR3 covers 14 residues. From germline, CDR1 is MNHNY and CDR2 SVGAGI (reference sequence). CDR3 sequence: CASRRTDLNYGYTF. The CDR3 DNA reads as TGTGCCAGCAGGCGGACAGACCTAAACTATGGCTACACCTTC.

The V and J genes are TRBV10-2 and TRBJ2-1; no clear D. V was pared by 0 bases and J by 7 bases, with 16 bases between. The CDR3 extends over 16 amino acids. In germline, CDR1 is WSHSY, CDR2 SAAADI. CDR3 bases: TGCGCCAGCAGTGAGTCGAACAGCCCGATGGGTAATGAGCAGTTCTTC. Translated: CASSESNSPMGNEQFF.

The gene calls are TRBV6-1 and TRBJ1-6, with TRBD1 matching 8 bases. The germline V gene encodes CDR1 MNHNS and CDR2 SASEGT. The CDR3 is made up of 15 amino acids. V lost 2 bases, J lost 10 bases, and 7 bases stayed unmatched. The CDR3 coding sequence is TGTGCCAGCAGTGAATCAGGGGGCGTAGGGTCACCCCTCCACTTT. Amino acid sequence: CASSESGGVGSPLHF.

The rearrangement links TRBV7-2 to TRBJ1-4, with 7 bases fitting TRBD1. The CDR3 spans 16 residues. V dropped 5 bases and J dropped 3; count of bases not matched to a gene: 9. Germline V gene data show CDR1 as SGHTA and CDR2 as FQGNSA. The CDR3, as DNA: TGTGCCAGCAGCGAGGGACAGTTAGGCCCTAATGAAAAACTGTTTTTT. This sequence encodes CASSEGQLGPNEKLFF.

This sequence joins TRBV5-1 and TRBJ2-7; 11 positions agree with TRBD1. The length of the CDR3 is 14 residues. With 2 bases clipped from V and 6 bases from J, the junction kept 4 bases outside the gene matches. CDR1 is SGHRS, CDR2 YFSETQ, per germline. Here the CDR3 reads CASSLGTGGAEQYF. CDR3 nucleotides: TGCGCCAGCAGCTTAGGGACAGGGGGGGCCGAGCAGTACTTC. The complete variable domain, with remaining parts taken from reference TRBV5-1 and TRBJ2-7, reads KAGVTQTPRYLIKTRGQQVTLSCSPISGHRSVSWYQQTPGQGLQFLFEYFSETQRNKGNFPGRFSGRQFSNSRSEMNVSTLELGDSALYLCASSLGTGGAEQYFGPGTRLTVT.

This clone was recorded a few times. The J gene is TRBJ1-5, the V gene TRBV6-6; TRBD1 matches at 8 bases. Trimming took 5 bases from V and 4 from J; bases not matched to a gene: 19. CDR1 and CDR2 from the germline V gene are MNHNY and SVGAGI (reference sequence). This CDR3 has 19 residues. CDR3 DNA sequence: TGTGCCAGCAGTCTCCGGACAGGGATAAGGGTATGGGAAAATCAGCCCCAGCATTTT. Translation gives CASSLRTGIRVWENQPQHF.

This chain uses TRBV24-1 with TRBJ2-1; D is perhaps TRBD1 (5 bases). The CDR3 runs to 16 residues. Trimming cost V 3 bases and J 5 bases, with 16 bases left between them. The germline gives CDR1 KGHDR, CDR2 SFDVKD. CDR3 amino acids: CATSDPGFRGHNEQFF. The CDR3 region has the DNA TGTGCCACCAGTGATCCAGGGTTTAGGGGTCACAATGAGCAGTTCTTC.

The V and J genes are TRBV28 and TRBJ1-2; TRBD1 matches at 8 bases. The junction had 22 bases not matched to a gene; V was cut back by 6 bases and J by 7 bases. Germline V gene lookup returns CDR1 MDHEN and CDR2 SYDVKM. The CDR3 is 18 residues long. This CDR3 is CASSQTPHRTGIIGGYTF. The CDR3, as DNA: TGTGCCAGCAGCCAAACTCCCCACAGGACAGGGATTATAGGTGGCTACACCTTC.